This TCR beta chain was retrieved from a study of shared T cell receptors in the human thymus. Turning to this clone: The same CDR3 arises from other DNA sequences in this sample as well.

TCRdb's copy holds only in-frame clones and misses some; the assay was immunoSEQ multiplex PCR. The table records hundreds of thousands of clones, roughly 90% of them present only once. Another study also made use of these data, one on human thymus T cells. As that study records: Infants served as donors; they were healthy and Finnish and were having corrective surgery for congenital heart defects. Thymic and blood repertoires showed apparently biased V and J gene usage.

Sequences were obtained from thymocytes. The TCR sequence derives from a boy younger than two with a congenital heart defect.

In nucleotides, the CDR3 is TGCGCCAGCAGCCAAGAGCCAGGAGGCAATGAGCAGTTCTTC. As protein: CASSQEPGGNEQFF. J is TRBJ2-1 and V is TRBV4-1, with D possibly matching TRBD2 (5 bases). The V gene's germline CDR1 is MGHRA and CDR2 YSYEKL. Trimming left V 0 bases short and J 6 bases short, with 9 bases between. The CDR3 is 14 amino acids.